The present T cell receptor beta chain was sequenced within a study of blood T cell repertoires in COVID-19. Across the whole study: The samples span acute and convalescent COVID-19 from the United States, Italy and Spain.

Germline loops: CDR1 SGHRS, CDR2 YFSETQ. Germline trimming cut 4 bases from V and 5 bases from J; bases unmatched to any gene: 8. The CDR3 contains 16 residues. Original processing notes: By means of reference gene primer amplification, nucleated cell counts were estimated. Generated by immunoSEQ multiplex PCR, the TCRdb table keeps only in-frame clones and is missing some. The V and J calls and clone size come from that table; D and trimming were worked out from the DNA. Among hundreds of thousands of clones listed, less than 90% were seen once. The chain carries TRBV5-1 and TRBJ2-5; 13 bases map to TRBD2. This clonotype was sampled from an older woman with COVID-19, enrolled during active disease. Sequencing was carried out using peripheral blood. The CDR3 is CASSALGLAGEETQYF. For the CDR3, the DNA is TGCGCCAGCAGCGCACTAGGACTAGCGGGGGAGGAGACCCAGTACTTC. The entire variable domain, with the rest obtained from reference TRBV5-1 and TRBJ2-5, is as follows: KAGVTQTPRYLIKTRGQQVTLSCSPISGHRSVSWYQQTPGQGLQFLFEYFSETQRNKGNFPGRFSGRQFSNSRSEMNVSTLELGDSALYLCASSALGLAGEETQYFGPGTRLLVL.